Below are 16 T cell receptor beta chains sequenced from a single sample in a study of blood T cell repertoires in COVID-19. The method was immunoSEQ multiplex PCR; TCRdb's version includes in-frame clones alone and lacks a portion of them. This sample has around 140,000 clones; around 83% occur once, and the top ten carry 10% to 13%. Sequences were obtained from peripheral blood. The receptor set was obtained from a man in his 60s with active or convalescent COVID-19.

The chain employs TRBV18 and TRBJ1-3, with D possibly matching TRBD1 (5 bases). The CDR3 runs 15 residues. The germline gives CDR1 KGHSH, CDR2 LQKENI. Trimming cost V 3 bases and J 2 bases, with 11 bases left between them. CDR3 in DNA: TGTGCCAGCTCACCGCAGGGTTTGACTGGAAACACCATATATTTT. The encoded protein is CASSPQGLTGNTIYF.

The gene calls are TRBV6-5 and TRBJ2-1; 13 bases map to TRBD2. Germline assignment: CDR1 MNHEY and CDR2 SVGAGI. V was pared by 6 bases and J by 13 bases, with 9 bases of the junction left unmatched. The CDR3 totals 14 residues. The CDR3 reads CASRPTSGRHFQFF. The CDR3 bases are TGTGCCAGCAGGCCGACTAGCGGGAGGCATTTTCAGTTCTTC.

The chain uses TRBV11-2 and TRBJ2-7, with 11 positions matching TRBD2. CDR1 and CDR2 from the germline V gene are SGHAT and FQNNGV. The length of the CDR3 is 18 residues. Trimming at V came to 3 bases and at J to 0 bases, leaving 10 bases not matched to a gene. This CDR3 reads CASSLDSSGTSGSYEQYV. The CDR3 DNA sequence: TGTGCCAGCAGCTTGGATTCTTCCGGGACTAGCGGCTCCTACGAGCAGTACGTC.

The rearrangement joins TRBV30 to TRBJ1-6; tentatively, D is TRBD1 (6 bases). CDR3 length equals 17 residues. Germline assignment: CDR1 GTSNPN and CDR2 SVGIG (reference sequence). Trimming cost V 0 bases and J 7 bases, with 19 bases left between them. This chain's CDR3 is CAWSVRGGGAKNSPLHF. The CDR3 nucleotides read TGTGCCTGGAGTGTACGAGGCGGGGGCGCGAAGAATTCACCCCTCCACTTT.

The chain couples TRBV30 to TRBJ1-2; perhaps TRBD1 as D (5 bases). Trimming took 4 bases from V and 7 from J, leaving 10 bases between them. The CDR3 is 11 residues long. The germline V gene encodes CDR1 GTSNPN and CDR2 SVGIG (reference sequence). CDR3 region: CAWNWDSGYTF. The CDR3, as DNA: TGTGCCTGGAATTGGGACTCTGGCTACACCTTC.

The chain combines TRBV10-3 with TRBJ2-2; 10 bases map to TRBD1. V lost 3 bases to trimming and J lost 5 bases; unmatched junction nucleotides: 6. CDR3 size: 16 residues. Germline V gene sequence: CDR1 ENHRY, CDR2 SYGVKD. In DNA, the CDR3 is TGTGCCATCAGTGATAATGGACAGGGGGGAACCGGGGAGCTGTTTTTT. It yields the protein CAISDNGQGGTGELFF.

The chain has TRBV7-2 and TRBJ2-5, with TRBD2 matching over 7 bases. CDR1 and CDR2 (germline): SGHTA, FQGNSA. The CDR3 spans 15 residues. With 2 bases clipped from V and 4 bases from J, the junction kept 7 bases outside the gene matches. The chain's CDR3 is CASSLSAGAGETQYF. The CDR3 nucleotides are TGTGCCAGCAGCTTATCTGCGGGAGCAGGAGAGACCCAGTACTTC. The full variable domain, with the rest looked up from reference TRBV7-2 and TRBJ2-5, is GAGVSQSPSNKVTEKGKDVELRCDPISGHTALYWYRQSLGQGLEFLIYFQGNSAPDKSGLPSDRFSAERTGGSVSTLTIQRTQQEDSAVYLCASSLSAGAGETQYFGPGTRLLVL.

In this sample, this clone turned up once. The V gene is TRBV19, the J gene TRBJ1-4, with 9 bases fitting TRBD1. Germline lookup yields CDR1 LNHDA and CDR2 SQIVND (reference sequence). Trimming cost V 3 bases and J 7 bases; bases outside gene matches: 3. The CDR3 has 14 residues. CDR3 amino acids: CASSMGQGGEKLFF. CDR3 in DNA: TGTGCCAGTAGTATGGGACAGGGCGGTGAAAAACTGTTTTTT.

The rearrangement joins TRBV11-2 to TRBJ1-2; D gene uncertain. CDR1 is SGHAT and CDR2 is FQNNGV in the germline V gene. The V end lost 4 bases, the J end lost 7 bases, and 10 bases lay between the germline ends. This CDR3 spans 12 amino acids. Here the CDR3 DNA reads TGTGCCAGCAGCTCCAGTGATTTTGGCTACACCTTC. This sequence encodes CASSSSDFGYTF.

The chain recombines TRBV6-6 with TRBJ1-1, with D perhaps TRBD1 (5 bases). The CDR3 length is 16 residues. The V end was cut by 6 bases, the J end by 6 bases, with 23 bases between. Germline V gene data show CDR1 as MNHNY and CDR2 as SVGAGI (reference sequence). The CDR3 protein is CASSRSIRGASSEAFF. CDR3 bases: TGTGCCAGCAGCCGTTCCATTAGGGGCGCGTCGTCTGAAGCTTTCTTT.

The chain links TRBV18 to TRBJ2-7, with D possibly TRBD2 on 6 matching bases. There are 15 residues in the CDR3. V was cut by 3 bases and J by 0 bases, with 12 bases left in between. From germline, CDR1 is KGHSH and CDR2 LQKENI. CDR3 residues: CASSPRLGGSYEQYF. CDR3 DNA: TGTGCCAGCTCACCGCGCTTGGGAGGCTCCTACGAGCAGTACTTC.

The chain links TRBV4-3 to TRBJ2-7; D is unresolved. The V gene's germline CDR1 is LGHNA and CDR2 YSLEER. V was trimmed by 0 bases and J by 6 bases, leaving 9 bases between them. The CDR3 spans 13 residues. The CDR3 bases are TGCGCCAGCAGCCAAGACAGTTTTGGCGAGCAGTACTTC. This gives the protein CASSQDSFGEQYF.

V is TRBV19 and J is TRBJ2-1; possibly TRBD1 for D (5 bases). The V gene lost 4 bases and the J gene lost 5 bases, with 12 bases spanning the gap. There are 14 residues in the CDR3. Germline loops: CDR1 LNHDA, CDR2 SQIVND (reference sequence). This CDR3 reads CASSTSTEHNEQFF. The CDR3, as DNA: TGTGCCAGTAGTACCTCGACAGAGCACAATGAGCAGTTCTTC.

This chain uses TRBV15 with TRBJ2-5, with D possibly TRBD1 on 5 matching bases. The CDR3 spans 13 residues. Trimming left V 6 bases short and J 3 bases short, with 11 bases between. Per the germline V gene, CDR1 is LNHNV and CDR2 is YYDKDF (reference sequence). This CDR3 is CATREQVKETQYF. DNA for the CDR3: TGTGCCACCAGGGAACAGGTGAAAGAGACCCAGTACTTC.

This chain joins TRBV19 and TRBJ1-5; D is perhaps TRBD1 (6 bases). The CDR3 covers 12 residues. V shed 5 bases and J shed 7 bases, with 9 bases lying between them. Germline V lookup: CDR1 LNHDA, CDR2 SQIVND (reference sequence). The CDR3 coding sequence is TGTGCCAGTAGTCTGGGGGCGCAGCCCCAGCATTTT. Encoded protein: CASSLGAQPQHF.

This clone came up a few times. The chain recombines TRBV7-9 with TRBJ2-1, with D possibly TRBD1 on 6 matching bases. Germline values: CDR1 SEHNR, CDR2 FQNEAQ (reference sequence). This CDR3 comprises 15 residues. V lost 5 bases and J lost 6, with 17 bases in between. The CDR3 region is CASSPKNRVGNEQFF. In nucleotides, the CDR3 is TGTGCCAGCAGCCCAAAAAACAGGGTTGGCAATGAGCAGTTCTTC.